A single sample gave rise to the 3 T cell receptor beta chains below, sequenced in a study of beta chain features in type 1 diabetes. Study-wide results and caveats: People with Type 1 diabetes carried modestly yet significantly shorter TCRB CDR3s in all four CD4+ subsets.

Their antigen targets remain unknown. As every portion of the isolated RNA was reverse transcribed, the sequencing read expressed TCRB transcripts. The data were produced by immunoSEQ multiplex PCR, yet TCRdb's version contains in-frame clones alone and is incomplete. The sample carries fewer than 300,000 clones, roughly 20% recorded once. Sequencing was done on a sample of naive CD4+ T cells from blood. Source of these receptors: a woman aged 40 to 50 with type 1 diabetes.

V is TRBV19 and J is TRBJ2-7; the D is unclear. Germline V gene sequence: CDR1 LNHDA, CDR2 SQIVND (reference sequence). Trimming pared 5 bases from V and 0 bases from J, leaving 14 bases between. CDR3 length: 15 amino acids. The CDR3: CASSAADSRSYEQYF. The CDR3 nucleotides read TGTGCCAGTAGTGCCGCAGATTCTCGCTCCTACGAGCAGTACTTC.

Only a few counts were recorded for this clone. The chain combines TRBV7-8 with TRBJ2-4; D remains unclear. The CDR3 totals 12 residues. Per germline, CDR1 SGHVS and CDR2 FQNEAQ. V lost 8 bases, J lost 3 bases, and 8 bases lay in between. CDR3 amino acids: CASSAGKNIQYF. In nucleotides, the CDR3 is TGTGCCAGCTCGGCAGGCAAAAACATTCAGTACTTC. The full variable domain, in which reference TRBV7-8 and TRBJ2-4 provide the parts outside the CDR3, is GAGVSQSPRYKVAKRGQDVALRCDPISGHVSLFWYQQALGQGPEFLTYFQNEAQLDKSGLPSDRFFAERPEGSVSTLKIQRTQQEDSAVYLCASSAGKNIQYFGAGTRLSVL.

CDR3 protein: CASSDIGTEAFF. CDR3 nucleotides: TGTGCCAGCAGTGATATCGGCACTGAAGCTTTCTTT. The chain is built from TRBV2 and TRBJ1-1, with D unresolved. The CDR3 is 12 amino acids. Between the trimmed V and J ends, which lost 3 bases and 4 bases, there was a span of 6 bases. The germline CDR1 and CDR2 sequences are SNHLY and FYNNEI.